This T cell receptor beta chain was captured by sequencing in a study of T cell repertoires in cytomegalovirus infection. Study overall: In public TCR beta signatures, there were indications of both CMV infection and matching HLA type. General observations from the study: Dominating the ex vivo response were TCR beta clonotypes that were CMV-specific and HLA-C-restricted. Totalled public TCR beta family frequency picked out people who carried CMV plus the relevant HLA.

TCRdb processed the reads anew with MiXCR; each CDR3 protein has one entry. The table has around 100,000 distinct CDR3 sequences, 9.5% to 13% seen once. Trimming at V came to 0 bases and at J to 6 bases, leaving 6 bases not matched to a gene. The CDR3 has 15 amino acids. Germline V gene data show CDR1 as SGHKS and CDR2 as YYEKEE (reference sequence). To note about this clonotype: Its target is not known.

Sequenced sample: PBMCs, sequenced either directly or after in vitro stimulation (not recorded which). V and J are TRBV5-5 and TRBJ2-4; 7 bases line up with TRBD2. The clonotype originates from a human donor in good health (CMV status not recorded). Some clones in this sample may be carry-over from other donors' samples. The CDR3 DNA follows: TGTGCCAGCAGCTTGGCCGGGGGAGGGTTAAACATTCAGTACTTC. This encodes CASSLAGGGLNIQYF.